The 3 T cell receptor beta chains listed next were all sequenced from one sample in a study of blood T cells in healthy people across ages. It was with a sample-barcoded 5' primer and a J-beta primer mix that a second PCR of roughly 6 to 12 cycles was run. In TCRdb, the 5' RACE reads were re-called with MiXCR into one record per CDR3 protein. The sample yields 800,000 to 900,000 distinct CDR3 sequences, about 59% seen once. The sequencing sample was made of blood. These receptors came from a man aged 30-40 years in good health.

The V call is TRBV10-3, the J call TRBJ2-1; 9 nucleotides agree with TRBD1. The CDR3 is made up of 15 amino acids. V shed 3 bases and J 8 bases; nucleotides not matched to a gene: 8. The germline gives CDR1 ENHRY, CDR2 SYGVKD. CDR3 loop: CAISERDRVNDEQFF. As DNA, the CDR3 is TGTGCCATCAGTGAACGGGACAGGGTTAACGATGAGCAGTTCTTC.

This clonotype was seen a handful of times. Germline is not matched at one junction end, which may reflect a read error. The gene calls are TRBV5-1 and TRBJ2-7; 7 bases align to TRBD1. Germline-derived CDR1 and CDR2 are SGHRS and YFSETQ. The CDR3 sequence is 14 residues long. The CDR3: CASSLRQGSYEQYF. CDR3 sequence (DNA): TGTGCCAGCAGCCTACGACAGGGTTCCTACGAGCAGTACTTC.

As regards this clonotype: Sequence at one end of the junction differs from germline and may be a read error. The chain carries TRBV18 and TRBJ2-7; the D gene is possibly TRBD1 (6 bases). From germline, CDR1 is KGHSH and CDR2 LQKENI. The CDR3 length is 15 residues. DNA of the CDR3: TGTGCCAGCTCACCACTTTCCAGGGGCACCTACGAGCAATACTTC. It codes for CASSPLSRGTYEQYF.